The rows below give T cell receptor beta chains drawn from one sample of a study of T cell responses to AZD1222 COVID-19 vaccine. The protocol was immunoSEQ multiplex PCR, while the TCRdb copy is restricted to in-frame clones and leaves out a portion. In the table there are 200,000 to 250,000 clones, under 95% of which are singletons. Source: peripheral blood, taken on day 0 of MenACWY control vaccination. These receptors originate from an adult in good health. The conserved cysteine and the conserved F or W are not part of the CDR3 here. Fields, in order: CDR3 length, V gene, J gene, CDR3 protein.

CDR3 length: 11; V gene: TRBV12-3/TRBV12-4; J gene: TRBJ1-2; CDR3 protein: ASRTRGVGGYT
CDR3 length: 14; V gene: TRBV5-1; J gene: TRBJ2-1; CDR3 protein: ASSLVVGSTYNEQF
CDR3 length: 10; V gene: TRBV19; J gene: TRBJ1-2; CDR3 protein: ASTEAGYGYT
CDR3 length: 12; V gene: TRBV4-3; J gene: TRBJ2-1; CDR3 protein: ASSQGLTYNEQF
CDR3 length: 13; V gene: TRBV7-9; J gene: TRBJ2-7; CDR3 protein: ASSSRQSNSYEQY
CDR3 length: 13; V gene: TRBV2; J gene: TRBJ2-3; CDR3 protein: ASRGGAGLTDTQY
CDR3 length: 13; V gene: TRBV30; J gene: TRBJ1-4; CDR3 protein: AWTPGRTVNEKLF
CDR3 length: 12; V gene: TRBV30; J gene: TRBJ1-2; CDR3 protein: AWSDTGGLNGYT
CDR3 length: 11; V gene: TRBV10-3; J gene: TRBJ1-6; CDR3 protein: AHAQVDNSPLH
CDR3 length: 16; V gene: TRBV30; J gene: TRBJ1-6; CDR3 protein: ACSRGLWESSYNSPLH
CDR3 length: 13; V gene: TRBV6-5; J gene: TRBJ1-1; CDR3 protein: ASSYWPGGLEGAF
CDR3 length: 8; V gene: TRBV20-1; J gene: TRBJ1-4; CDR3 protein: SAYNEKLF
CDR3 length: 11; V gene: TRBV7-9; J gene: TRBJ1-1; CDR3 protein: ASSQGGGTEAF
CDR3 length: 11; V gene: TRBV2; J gene: TRBJ1-5; CDR3 protein: ASRQERNQPQH
CDR3 length: 15; V gene: TRBV27; J gene: TRBJ1-4; CDR3 protein: ASAREILSSTNEKLF
CDR3 length: 13; V gene: TRBV7-2; J gene: TRBJ1-6; CDR3 protein: ASSLTGGVDSPLH
CDR3 length: 12; V gene: TRBV11-3; J gene: TRBJ2-1; CDR3 protein: ASSLGQGPREQF
CDR3 length: 14; V gene: TRBV25-1; J gene: TRBJ2-2; CDR3 protein: ASSEYSPGSTGELF
CDR3 length: 13; V gene: TRBV5-4; J gene: TRBJ2-1; CDR3 protein: ASSLRGAAYNEQF
CDR3 length: 14; V gene: TRBV15; J gene: TRBJ1-5; CDR3 protein: ATSPQGRLSNQPQH